These 4 T cell receptor beta chains were all obtained from the same sample, sequenced in a study of shared clonotypes between healthy human individuals. Sequencing used immunoSEQ multiplex PCR; TCRdb keeps in-frame clones, though not all of them. The sample shows roughly 1.5 million clones, approximately 98% of them seen only once. Specimen: naive CD4+ T cells sorted from blood. As to subset: CD45RA+ positively selected. The receptors were gathered from a man younger than 45 in good health.

The chain combines TRBV28 with TRBJ2-7, with 8 bases that match TRBD2. Germline CDR1 and CDR2: MDHEN and SYDVKM. The CDR3 extends over 15 amino acids. The ends lost 3 bases at V and 3 bases at J; junction bases unmatched: 7. CDR3 amino acids: CASSLERERFYEQYF. The DNA for the CDR3 is TGTGCCAGCAGTTTGGAGCGGGAGAGATTCTACGAGCAGTACTTC.

The chain combines TRBV27 with TRBJ1-2; D is undetermined. Looked up from germline, CDR1 is MNHEY and CDR2 is SMNVEV (reference sequence). This CDR3 comprises 12 residues. V dropped 2 bases and J dropped 7 bases, with 8 bases sitting between them. CDR3 coding DNA: TGTGCCAGCAGTTTACCACCTTCTGGCTACACCTTC. It codes for CASSLPPSGYTF.

This chain links TRBV5-4 with TRBJ1-1, with D possibly TRBD1 on 6 matching bases. The CDR3 is made up of 13 amino acids. Germline V gene lookup returns CDR1 SGHNT and CDR2 YYREEE (reference sequence). V dropped 4 bases and J dropped 8 bases, with 15 bases sitting between them. For the CDR3, the DNA is TGTGCCAGCAGCCGGACAGCCAGTAGGGAAGCTTTCTTT. Its protein product is CASSRTASREAFF.

Written as DNA, the CDR3 is TGTGCCAGCAGCGTAATAGCGGGAGTCGGGACCCAGTACTTC. It specifies CASSVIAGVGTQYF. The gene calls are TRBV7-2 and TRBJ2-5; TRBD2 matches at 9 bases. From germline, CDR1 is SGHTA and CDR2 FQGNSA. V trimming: 5 bases; J trimming: 7 bases; junction bases outside the gene matches: 8. This CDR3 is built from 14 residues. Combining the CDR3 with reference TRBV7-2 and TRBJ2-5 gives the whole variable domain GAGVSQSPSNKVTEKGKDVELRCDPISGHTALYWYRQSLGQGLEFLIYFQGNSAPDKSGLPSDRFSAERTGGSVSTLTIQRTQQEDSAVYLCASSVIAGVGTQYFGPGTRLLVL.